This T cell receptor (beta chain) was captured in a study of OX40 agonist ivuxolimab in advanced cancers. V lost 2 bases and J lost 4; bases outside the gene matches: 7. The CDR3 contains 16 residues. Looked up from germline, CDR1 is SGHRS and CDR2 is YFSETQ. Assay used: immunoSEQ multiplex PCR; TCRdb lists only in-frame clones, some missing. This table has 65,000 to 95,000 clones, around 82% appearing once. V is TRBV5-1 and J is TRBJ2-2; 8 nucleotides align to TRBD1. Here the sequenced sample was CD4+ or CD8+ T cells sorted from blood, taken in a trial of the OX40 agonist ivuxolimab. The source of this sequence is an adult with an advanced solid tumor such as melanoma, head and neck, liver or kidney cancer. As DNA, the CDR3 is TGCGCCAGCAGCTTTGGACAGGGTAGAGGCACCGGGGAGCTGTTTTTT. It specifies CASSFGQGRGTGELFF.